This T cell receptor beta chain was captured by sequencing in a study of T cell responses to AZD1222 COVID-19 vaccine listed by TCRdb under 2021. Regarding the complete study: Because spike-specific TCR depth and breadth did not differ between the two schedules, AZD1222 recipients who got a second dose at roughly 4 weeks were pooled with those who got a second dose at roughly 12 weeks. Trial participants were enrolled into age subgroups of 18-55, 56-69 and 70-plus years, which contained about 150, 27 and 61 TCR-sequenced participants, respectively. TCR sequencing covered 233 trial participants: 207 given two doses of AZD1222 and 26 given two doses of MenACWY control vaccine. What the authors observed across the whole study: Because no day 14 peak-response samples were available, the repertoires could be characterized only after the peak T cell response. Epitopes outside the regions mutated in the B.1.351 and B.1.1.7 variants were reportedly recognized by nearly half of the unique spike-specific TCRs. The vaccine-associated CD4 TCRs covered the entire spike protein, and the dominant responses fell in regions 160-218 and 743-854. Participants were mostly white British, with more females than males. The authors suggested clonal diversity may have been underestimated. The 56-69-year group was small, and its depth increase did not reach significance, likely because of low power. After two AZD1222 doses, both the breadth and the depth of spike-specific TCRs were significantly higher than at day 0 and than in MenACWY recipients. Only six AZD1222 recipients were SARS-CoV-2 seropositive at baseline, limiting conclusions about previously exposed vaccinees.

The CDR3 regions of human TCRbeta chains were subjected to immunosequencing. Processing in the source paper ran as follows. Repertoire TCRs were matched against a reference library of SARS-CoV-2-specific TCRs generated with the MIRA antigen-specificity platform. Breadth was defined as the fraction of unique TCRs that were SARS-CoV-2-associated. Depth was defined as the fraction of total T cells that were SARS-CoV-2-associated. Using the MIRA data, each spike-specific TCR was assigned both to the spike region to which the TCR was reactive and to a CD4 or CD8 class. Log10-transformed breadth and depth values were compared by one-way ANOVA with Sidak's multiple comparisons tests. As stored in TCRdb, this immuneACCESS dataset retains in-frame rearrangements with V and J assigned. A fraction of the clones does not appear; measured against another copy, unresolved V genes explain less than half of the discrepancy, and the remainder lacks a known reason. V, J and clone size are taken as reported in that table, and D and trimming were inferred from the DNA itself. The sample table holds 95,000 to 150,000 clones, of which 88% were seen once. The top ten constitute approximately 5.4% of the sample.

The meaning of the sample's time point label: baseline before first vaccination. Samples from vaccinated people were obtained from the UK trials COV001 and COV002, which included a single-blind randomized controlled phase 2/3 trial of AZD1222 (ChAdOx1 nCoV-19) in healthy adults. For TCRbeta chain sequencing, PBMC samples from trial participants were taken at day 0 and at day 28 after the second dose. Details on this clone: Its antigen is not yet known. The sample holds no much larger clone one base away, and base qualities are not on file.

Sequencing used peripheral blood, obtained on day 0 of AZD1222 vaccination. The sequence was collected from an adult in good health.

This receptor has the CDR3 CASRKGAADTQYF. The DNA is as follows: TGTGCCAGCAGAAAGGGGGCCGCAGATACGCAGTATTTT. The chain is made from TRBV6-6 and TRBJ2-3; 7 central nucleotides agree with TRBD1. At the junction V is shortened by 6 bases and J by 4 bases; bases outside the gene matches: 4. CDR1 and CDR2 are drawn from the germline V gene (reference sequence): MNHNY, SVGAGI. From its cysteine to its phenylalanine, the CDR3 spans 13 amino acids. The retained sequence is limited to the CDR3, 39 bases, with the frame set at the first base.